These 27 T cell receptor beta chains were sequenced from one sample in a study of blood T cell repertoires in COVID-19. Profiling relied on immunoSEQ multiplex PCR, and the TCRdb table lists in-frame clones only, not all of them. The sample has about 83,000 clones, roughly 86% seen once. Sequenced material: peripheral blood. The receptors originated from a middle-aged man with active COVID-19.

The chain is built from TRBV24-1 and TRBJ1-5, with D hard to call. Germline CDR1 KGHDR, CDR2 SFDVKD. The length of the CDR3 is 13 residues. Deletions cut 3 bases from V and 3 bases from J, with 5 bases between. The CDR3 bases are TGTGCCACCAGTGATCACTCCAATCAGCCCCAGCATTTT. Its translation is CATSDHSNQPQHF.

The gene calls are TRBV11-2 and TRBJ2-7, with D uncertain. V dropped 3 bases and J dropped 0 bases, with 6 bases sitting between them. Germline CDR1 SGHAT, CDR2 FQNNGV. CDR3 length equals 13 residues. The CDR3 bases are TGTGCCAGCAGCTTCCAGGACTCCTACGAGCAGTACTTC. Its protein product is CASSFQDSYEQYF.

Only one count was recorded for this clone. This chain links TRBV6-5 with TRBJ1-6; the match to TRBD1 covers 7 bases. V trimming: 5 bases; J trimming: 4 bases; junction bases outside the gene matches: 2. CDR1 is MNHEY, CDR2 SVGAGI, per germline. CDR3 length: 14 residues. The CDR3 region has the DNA TGTGCCAGCAGTCCGGGACAGTATAATTCACCCCTCCACTTT. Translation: CASSPGQYNSPLHF.

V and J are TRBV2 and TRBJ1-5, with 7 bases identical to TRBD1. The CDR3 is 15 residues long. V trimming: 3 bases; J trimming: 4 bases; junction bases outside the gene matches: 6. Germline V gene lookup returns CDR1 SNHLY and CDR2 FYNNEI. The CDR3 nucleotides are TGTGCCAGCAGTGATACGGGGACAGTTAATCAGCCCCAGCATTTT. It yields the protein CASSDTGTVNQPQHF.

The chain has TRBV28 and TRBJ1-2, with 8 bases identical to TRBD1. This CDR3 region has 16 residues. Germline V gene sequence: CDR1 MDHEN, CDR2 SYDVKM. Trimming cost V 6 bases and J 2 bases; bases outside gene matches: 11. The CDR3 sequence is CASSLLPGQVNYGYTF. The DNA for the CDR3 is TGTGCCAGCAGCCTTCTTCCGGGACAGGTGAACTATGGCTACACCTTC.

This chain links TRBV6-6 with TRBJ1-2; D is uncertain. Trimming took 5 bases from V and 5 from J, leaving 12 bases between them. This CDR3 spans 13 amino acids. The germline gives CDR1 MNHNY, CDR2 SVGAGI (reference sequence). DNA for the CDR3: TGTGCCAGCAGTCCAACACCGGGGTATGGCTACACCTTC. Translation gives CASSPTPGYGYTF.

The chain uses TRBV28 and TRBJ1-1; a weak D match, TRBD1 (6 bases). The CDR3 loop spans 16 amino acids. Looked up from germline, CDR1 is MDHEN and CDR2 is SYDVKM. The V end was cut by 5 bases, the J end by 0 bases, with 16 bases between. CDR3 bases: TGTGCCAGCAGTCCGTGGACAGTACTGCTGAACACTGAAGCTTTCTTT. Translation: CASSPWTVLLNTEAFF.

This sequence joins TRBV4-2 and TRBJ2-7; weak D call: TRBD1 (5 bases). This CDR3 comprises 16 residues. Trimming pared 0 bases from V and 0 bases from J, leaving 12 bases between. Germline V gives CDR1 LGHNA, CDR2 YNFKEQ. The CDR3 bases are TGTGCCAGCAGCCAAGATGGGGCAGGCTTCTCCTACGAGCAGTACTTC. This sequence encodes CASSQDGAGFSYEQYF.

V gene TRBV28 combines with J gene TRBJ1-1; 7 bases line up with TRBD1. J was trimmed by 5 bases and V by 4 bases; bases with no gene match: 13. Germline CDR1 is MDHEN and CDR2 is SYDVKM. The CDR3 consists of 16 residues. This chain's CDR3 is CASSYLRGRKRTEAFF. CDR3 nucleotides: TGTGCCAGCAGTTACCTAAGGGGGCGAAAAAGAACTGAAGCTTTCTTT. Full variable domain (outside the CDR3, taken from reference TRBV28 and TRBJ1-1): DVKVTQSSRYLVKRTGEKVFLECVQDMDHENMFWYRQDPGLGLRLIYFSYDVKMKEKGDIPEGYSVSREKKERFSLILESASTNQTSMYLCASSYLRGRKRTEAFFGQGTRLTVV.

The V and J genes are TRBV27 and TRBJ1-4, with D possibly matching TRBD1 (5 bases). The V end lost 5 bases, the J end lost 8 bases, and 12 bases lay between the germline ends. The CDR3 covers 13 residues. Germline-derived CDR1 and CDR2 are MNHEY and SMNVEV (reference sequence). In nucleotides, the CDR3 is TGTGCCAGCAGTAGGGGCCGCCGAGAAAAACTGTTTTTT. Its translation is CASSRGRREKLFF. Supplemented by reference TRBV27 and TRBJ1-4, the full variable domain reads EAQVTQNPRYLITVTGKKLTVTCSQNMNHEYMSWYRQDPGLGLRQIYYSMNVEVTDKGDVPEGYKVSRKEKRNFPLILESPSPNQTSLYFCASSRGRREKLFFGSGTQLSVL.

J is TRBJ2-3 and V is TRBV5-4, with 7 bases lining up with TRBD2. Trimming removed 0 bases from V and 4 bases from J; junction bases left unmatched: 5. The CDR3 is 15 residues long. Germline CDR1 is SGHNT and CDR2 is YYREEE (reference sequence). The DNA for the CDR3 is TGTGCCAGCAGCTTGGAAGCGGGACGGCCAGATACGCAGTATTTT. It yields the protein CASSLEAGRPDTQYF.

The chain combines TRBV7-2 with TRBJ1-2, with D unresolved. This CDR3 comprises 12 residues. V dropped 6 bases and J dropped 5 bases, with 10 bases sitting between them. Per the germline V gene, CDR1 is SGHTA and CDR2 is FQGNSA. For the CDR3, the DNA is TGTGCCAGCAGTTTTGACGGGTATGGCTACACCTTC. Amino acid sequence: CASSFDGYGYTF.

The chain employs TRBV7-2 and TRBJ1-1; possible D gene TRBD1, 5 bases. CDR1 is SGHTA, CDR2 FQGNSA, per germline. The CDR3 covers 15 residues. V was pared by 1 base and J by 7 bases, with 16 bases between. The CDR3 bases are TGTGCCAGCAGCTTAGGGTTGGGGGGAACTATTGAAGCTTTCTTT. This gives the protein CASSLGLGGTIEAFF.

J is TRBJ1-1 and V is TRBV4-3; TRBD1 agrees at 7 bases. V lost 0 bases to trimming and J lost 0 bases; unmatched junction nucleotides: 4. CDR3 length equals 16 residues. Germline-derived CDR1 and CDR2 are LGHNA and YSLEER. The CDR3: CASSQDRGQLNTEAFF. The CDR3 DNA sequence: TGCGCCAGCAGCCAAGATAGGGGACAGTTGAACACTGAAGCTTTCTTT.

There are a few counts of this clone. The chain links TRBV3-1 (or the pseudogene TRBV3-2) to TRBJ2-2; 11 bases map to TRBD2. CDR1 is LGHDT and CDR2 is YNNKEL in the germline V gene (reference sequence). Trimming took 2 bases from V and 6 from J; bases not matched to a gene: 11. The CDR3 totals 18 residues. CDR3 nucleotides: TGTGCCAGCAGCCAATTTCTAGCGGGAGGCGGTAGCTCCGGGGAGCTGTTTTTT. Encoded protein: CASSQFLAGGGSSGELFF.

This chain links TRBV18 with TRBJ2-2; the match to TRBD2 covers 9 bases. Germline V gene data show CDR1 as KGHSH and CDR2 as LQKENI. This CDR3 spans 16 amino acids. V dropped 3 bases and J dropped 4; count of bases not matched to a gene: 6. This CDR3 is CASSPLAGESTGELFF. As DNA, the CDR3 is TGTGCCAGCTCACCCTTAGCGGGAGAGAGCACCGGGGAGCTGTTTTTT.

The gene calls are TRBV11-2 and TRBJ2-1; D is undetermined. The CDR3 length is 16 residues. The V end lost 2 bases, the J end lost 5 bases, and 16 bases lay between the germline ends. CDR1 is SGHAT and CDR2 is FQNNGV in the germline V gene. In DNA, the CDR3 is TGTGCCAGCAGCTTATTTCCGGGTATCCTTCACAATGAGCAGTTCTTC. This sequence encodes CASSLFPGILHNEQFF. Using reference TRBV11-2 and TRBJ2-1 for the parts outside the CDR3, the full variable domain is EAGVAQSPRYKIIEKRQSVAFWCNPISGHATLYWYQQILGQGPKLLIQFQNNGVVDDSQLPKDRFSAERLKGVDSTLKIQPAKLEDSAVYLCASSLFPGILHNEQFFGPGTRLTVL.

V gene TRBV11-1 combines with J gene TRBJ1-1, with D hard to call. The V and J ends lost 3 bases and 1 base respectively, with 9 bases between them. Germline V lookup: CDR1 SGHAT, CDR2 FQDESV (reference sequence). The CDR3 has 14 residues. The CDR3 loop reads CASSFSHRNTEAFF. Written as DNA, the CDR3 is TGTGCCAGCAGCTTTAGTCACAGGAACACTGAAGCTTTCTTT.

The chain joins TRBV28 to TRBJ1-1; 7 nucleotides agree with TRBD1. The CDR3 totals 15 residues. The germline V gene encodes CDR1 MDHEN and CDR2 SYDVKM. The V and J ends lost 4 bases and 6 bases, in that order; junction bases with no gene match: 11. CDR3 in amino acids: CASSSGTGRGAEAFF. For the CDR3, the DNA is TGTGCCAGCAGTTCGGGTACGGGCAGGGGGGCTGAAGCTTTCTTT.

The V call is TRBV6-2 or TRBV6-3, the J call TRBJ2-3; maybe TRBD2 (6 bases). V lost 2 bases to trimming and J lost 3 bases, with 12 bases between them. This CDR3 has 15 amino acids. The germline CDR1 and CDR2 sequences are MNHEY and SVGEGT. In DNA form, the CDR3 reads TGTGCCAGCAGTTACCCCGGGAGAGGAACAGATACGCAGTATTTT. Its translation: CASSYPGRGTDTQYF.

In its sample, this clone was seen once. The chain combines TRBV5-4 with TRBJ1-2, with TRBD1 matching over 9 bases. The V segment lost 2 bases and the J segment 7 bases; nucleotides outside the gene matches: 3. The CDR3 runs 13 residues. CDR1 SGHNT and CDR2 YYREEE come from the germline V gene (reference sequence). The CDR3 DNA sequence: TGTGCCAGCAGCTTAGGGACAGGGTTTGGCTACACCTTC. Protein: CASSLGTGFGYTF.

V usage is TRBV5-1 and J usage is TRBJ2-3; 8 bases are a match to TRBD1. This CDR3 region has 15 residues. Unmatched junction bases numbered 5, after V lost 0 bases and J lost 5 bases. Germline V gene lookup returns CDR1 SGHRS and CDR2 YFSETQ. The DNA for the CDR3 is TGCGCCAGCAGCTTGGGCAGGGGGCAGGGAGATACGCAGTATTTT. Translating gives CASSLGRGQGDTQYF.

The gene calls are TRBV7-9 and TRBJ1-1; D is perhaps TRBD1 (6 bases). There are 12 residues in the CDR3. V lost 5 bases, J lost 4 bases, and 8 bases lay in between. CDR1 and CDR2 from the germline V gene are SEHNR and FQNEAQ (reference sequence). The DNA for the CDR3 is TGTGCCAGCAGCGCGGACAGCACTGAAGCTTTCTTT. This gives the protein CASSADSTEAFF.

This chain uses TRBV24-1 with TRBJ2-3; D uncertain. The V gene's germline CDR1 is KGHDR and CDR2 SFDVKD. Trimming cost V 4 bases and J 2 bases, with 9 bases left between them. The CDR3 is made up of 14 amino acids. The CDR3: CATSERLATDTQYF. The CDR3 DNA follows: TGTGCCACCAGTGAGAGACTTGCCACAGATACGCAGTATTTT.

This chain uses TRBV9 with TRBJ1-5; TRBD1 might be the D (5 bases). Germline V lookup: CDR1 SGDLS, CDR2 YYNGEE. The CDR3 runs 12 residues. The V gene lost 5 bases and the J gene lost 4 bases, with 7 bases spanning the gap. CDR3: CASSAGNQPQHF. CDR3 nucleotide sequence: TGTGCCAGCAGTGCAGGGAATCAGCCCCAGCATTTT.

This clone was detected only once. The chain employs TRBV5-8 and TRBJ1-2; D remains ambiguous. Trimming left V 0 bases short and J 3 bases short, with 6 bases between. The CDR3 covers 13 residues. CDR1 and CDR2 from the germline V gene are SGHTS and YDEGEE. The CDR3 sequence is CASSLARDYGYTF. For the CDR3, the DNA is TGTGCCAGCAGCTTGGCGAGGGACTATGGCTACACCTTC.

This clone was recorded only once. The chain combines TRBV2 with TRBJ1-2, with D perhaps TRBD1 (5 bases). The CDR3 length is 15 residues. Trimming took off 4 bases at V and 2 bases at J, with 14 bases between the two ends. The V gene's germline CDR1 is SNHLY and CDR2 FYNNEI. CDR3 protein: CASSVAGGVNYGYTF. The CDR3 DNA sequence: TGTGCCAGCAGTGTGGCCGGGGGGGTAAACTATGGCTACACCTTC.